Listed below are T cell receptor beta chains from one sample, sequenced in a study of breast tumors, draining lymph nodes, adjacent tissues. TCRdb called the multiplex PCR reads again in MiXCR, with one record for every CDR3 protein. In the table there are approximately 230,000 distinct CDR3 sequences, approximately 36% of which are singletons. Sample: axillary lymph node tissue. All receptors come from a female donor with breast cancer. Some clones in this sample may be carry-over from other donors' samples. CDR3s include the opening cysteine and the closing phenylalanine or tryptophan. A D gene is named only where the DNA matches it firmly. Expanded clones get a size class; other rows say once, few or many, or leave the size out.

v_call	j_call	d_call	clone_size	cdr3_aa	cdr3_nt
TRBV2	TRBJ2-3	TRBD2	-	CASKPASGRASGSYEHYF	TGTGCCAGCAAACCGGCTAGCGGGAGGGCCTCCGGTAGTTACGAGCACTATTTT
TRBV6-5	TRBJ2-5	TRBD1	many	CASRPKAGQGKQETQYF	TGTGCCAGCAGACCAAAAGCCGGACAGGGAAAACAAGAGACCCAGTACTTC
TRBV2	TRBJ1-6	-	many	CATNGGLSYNSPLHF	TGTGCCACCAACGGGGGCCTCTCCTATAATTCACCCCTCCACTTT
TRBV20-1	TRBJ2-1	TRBD1	many	CSASTGAAYNEQFF	TGCAGTGCATCGACAGGGGCCGCCTACAATGAGCAGTTCTTC
TRBV11-2	TRBJ2-1	TRBD2	many	CASSFSMGLAGGEQFF	TGTGCCAGCAGCTTCTCTATGGGACTAGCGGGAGGTGAGCAGTTCTTC
TRBV15	TRBJ1-3	-	-	CATAKGRAEWSAGNTIYF	TGTGCCACCGCAAAGGGCAGGGCAGAATGGAGTGCTGGAAACACCATATATTTT
TRBV29-1	TRBJ1-4	-	-	CSLVQGANEKLFF	TGCAGCCTAGTACAGGGAGCTAATGAAAAACTGTTTTTT
TRBV25-1	TRBJ1-3	-	medium-sized	CASTPGDTIYF	TGTGCCAGCACCCCCGGTGACACCATATATTTT
TRBV3-1	TRBJ2-2	TRBD1	few	CASQGPGGLTGELFF	TGTGCCAGCCAGGGTCCAGGGGGCCTTACCGGGGAGCTGTTTTTT
TRBV7-2	TRBJ2-1	TRBD2	once	CASGFIGGGAANEQFF	TGTGCCAGCGGCTTCATTGGCGGGGGGGCCGCGAATGAGCAGTTCTTC
TRBV7-3	TRBJ1-4	-	-	CASSLWDNEKLFF	TGTGCCAGCAGCTTATGGGATAATGAAAAGCTGTTTTTT
TRBV15	TRBJ2-5	-	many	CATSRGSGRETQYF	TGTGCCACCAGCAGAGGATCTGGTCGGGAGACCCAGTACTTC
TRBV9	TRBJ2-5	TRBD1	-	CASSDRTGGEGGETQYF	TGTGCCAGCAGCGACCGGACAGGGGGCGAAGGCGGAGAGACCCAGTACTTC
TRBV9	TRBJ1-2	-	-	CASSEGIQGNTF	TGTGCCAGCAGCGAGGGGATTCAGGGAAACACCTTC
TRBV29-1	TRBJ2-3	-	many	CSVEVWTVLTDTQYF	TGCAGCGTTGAAGTATGGACAGTTCTCACAGATACGCAGTATTTT
TRBV14	TRBJ2-7	-	many	CASRGQGRRDEQYF	TGTGCCAGCCGCGGCCAAGGGAGACGGGACGAGCAGTACTTC
TRBV2	TRBJ2-5	-	many	CASGPETQYF	TGTGCCAGCGGGCCGGAGACCCAGTACTTC
TRBV29-1	TRBJ1-2	TRBD1	-	CSVFGTGTYGYTF	TGCAGCGTCTTCGGGACAGGGACCTATGGCTACACCTTC
TRBV10-2	TRBJ2-2	TRBD2	many	CASSESSGIGTGELFF	TGCGCCAGCAGTGAATCTAGCGGGATAGGCACCGGGGAGCTGTTTTTT
TRBV25-1	TRBJ2-7	TRBD2	-	CASSGESYEQYF	TGTGCTAGCAGCGGGGAATCCTACGAGCAGTACTTC
TRBV2	TRBJ2-1	TRBD2	many	CASTTSGVPTGNEQFF	TGTGCCAGCACGACTAGCGGGGTCCCTACAGGGAATGAGCAGTTCTTC
TRBV7-9	TRBJ2-3	TRBD1	many	CASSFPAGGSDTQYF	TGTGCCAGCAGCTTTCCCGCAGGGGGCTCTGATACGCAGTATTTT
TRBV6-5	TRBJ2-5	-	many	CASSYSAIRGTQYF	TGTGCCAGCAGTTACTCGGCCATTCGGGGGACCCAGTACTTC
TRBV7-3	TRBJ2-3	-	many	CASSFFRGGTDTQYF	TGTGCCAGCAGCTTTTTCCGGGGTGGGACAGATACGCAGTATTTT
TRBV7-8	TRBJ2-5	TRBD2	-	CASSLRLAAAETQHF	TGTGCCAGCAGCTTAAGACTAGCGGCGGCAGAGACCCAGCACTTC
TRBV12-3/TRBV12-4	TRBJ2-3	TRBD2	many	CASSFSATSGATDTQYF	TGTGCCAGCAGTTTTTCGGCGACTAGCGGGGCCACAGATACGCAGTATTTT
TRBV30	TRBJ1-6	TRBD1	many	CAWRTGIGTSPLHF	TGTGCCTGGAGGACAGGGATCGGAACTTCACCCCTCCACTTT
TRBV20-1	TRBJ1-2	TRBD1	-	CSARAGTGGPFYGYTF	TGCAGTGCTCGAGCCGGGACAGGGGGCCCCTTCTATGGCTACACCTTC
TRBV7-2	TRBJ1-6	-	-	CASSSGPSDPYNSPLHF	TGTGCCAGCAGCTCAGGCCCTAGCGACCCCTATAATTCACCCCTCCACTTT
TRBV11-2	TRBJ2-5	TRBD1	-	CASSPNRDRGRIDQETQYF	TGTGCCAGCAGCCCCAACCGGGACAGGGGGCGCATAGACCAGGAGACCCAGTACTTC
TRBV20-1	TRBJ2-1	-	many	CSAGDGTRVANEQFF	TGCAGTGCTGGCGACGGGACCCGCGTGGCGAATGAGCAGTTCTTC
TRBV6-4	TRBJ2-3	TRBD1	many	CASSPLTGGMDTQYF	TGTGCCAGCAGTCCCCTTACAGGGGGCATGGATACGCAGTATTTT
TRBV3-1	TRBJ2-2	TRBD2	-	CASSQDPAGVRTGELFF	TGTGCCAGCAGCCAAGATCCAGCGGGAGTTCGAACCGGGGAGCTGTTTTTT
TRBV28	TRBJ1-3	-	few	CASSLRLGGGSGNTIYF	TGTGCCAGCAGTTTACGCCTAGGAGGGGGCTCTGGAAACACCATATATTTT
TRBV6-5	TRBJ1-5	-	-	CASSYSGVGQPQHF	TGTGCCAGCAGTTATAGCGGGGTAGGTCAGCCCCAGCATTTT
TRBV19	TRBJ1-5	TRBD1	many	CASSKRGQGLNQPQHF	TGTGCCAGTAGTAAACGCGGACAGGGCCTAAATCAGCCCCAGCATTTT
TRBV7-4	TRBJ1-2	-	-	CASSFQGHRRPNYGYTF	TGTGCCAGCAGCTTCCAGGGACATAGAAGACCTAACTATGGCTACACCTTC
TRBV20-1	TRBJ2-3	-	many	CSASFRDGADTQYF	TGCAGTGCTAGTTTCCGGGATGGGGCAGATACGCAGTATTTT
TRBV7-2	TRBJ2-5	TRBD2	many	CASSPGLAGEETQYF	TGTGCCAGCAGCCCAGGACTAGCGGGGGAAGAGACCCAGTACTTC
TRBV20-1	TRBJ2-7	TRBD1	-	CSATRDREYGELYF	TGCAGTGCTACTCGGGACAGGGAGTACGGGGAGCTGTACTTC
TRBV4-3	TRBJ1-4	-	many	CASSQVLAEKLFF	TGCGCCAGCAGCCAAGTGCTTGCTGAAAAACTGTTTTTT
TRBV20-1	TRBJ2-5	TRBD2	many	CSAAPRTSPKETQYF	TGCAGTGCAGCTCCCCGGACTAGTCCAAAAGAGACCCAGTACTTC
TRBV7-9	TRBJ1-2	TRBD1	many	CASQDQDRVISGYPF	TGTGCCAGCCAGGACCAGGACAGGGTAATCAGTGGCTACCCCTTC
TRBV9	TRBJ2-1	TRBD2	many	CASSLRTSTLHEQFF	TGTGCCAGCAGCCTTCGGACTAGCACTCTGCATGAGCAGTTCTTC
TRBV5-4	TRBJ2-1	-	few	CASSSLWAPANNEQFF	TGTGCCAGCAGCTCGCTATGGGCACCCGCGAACAATGAGCAGTTCTTC
TRBV7-6	TRBJ2-3	-	many	CASNPGDTDTQYF	TGTGCCAGCAACCCAGGGGACACAGATACGCAGTATTTT
TRBV5-1	TRBJ1-5	-	many	CASSLEGISNQPQHF	TGCGCCAGCAGCTTGGAAGGAATTAGCAATCAGCCCCAGCATTTT